The next 23 T cell receptor beta chains were all read from a single sample in a study of T cell responses to AZD1222 COVID-19 vaccine. The data were produced by immunoSEQ multiplex PCR, yet TCRdb's version contains in-frame clones alone and is incomplete. The repertoire holds 150,000 or so clones, with 92% as singletons. The input for sequencing was peripheral blood, taken on day 0 of AZD1222 vaccination. The source of these receptors is an adult in good health.

The rearrangement joins TRBV28 to TRBJ1-2; no reliable D call. The V end lost 1 base, the J end lost 6 bases, and 21 bases lay between the germline ends. CDR1 is MDHEN and CDR2 is SYDVKM in the germline V gene. CDR3 length equals 17 residues. CDR3: CASSLLEAPRAGNGYTF. CDR3 DNA sequence: TGTGCCAGCAGTTTATTGGAGGCACCCCGGGCAGGCAATGGCTACACCTTC.

The chain combines TRBV3-1 (or the pseudogene TRBV3-2) with TRBJ1-2; tentatively, D is TRBD1 (5 bases). V lost 0 bases to trimming and J lost 6 bases, with 14 bases between them. Germline values: CDR1 LGHDT, CDR2 YNNKEL (reference sequence). The CDR3 extends over 15 amino acids. The CDR3 DNA reads as TGTGCCAGCAGCCAAGAAAGGCTCCCCAGGGATGGCTACACCTTC. It encodes CASSQERLPRDGYTF.

The J gene is TRBJ1-3, the V gene TRBV28; the D is unclear. V was pared by 8 bases and J by 1 base, with 15 bases between. The CDR3 is 15 amino acids. The germline gives CDR1 MDHEN, CDR2 SYDVKM. The CDR3 here is CASRSPEKSGNTIYF. The DNA for the CDR3 is TGTGCCAGCCGGAGCCCCGAGAAATCTGGAAACACCATATATTTT.

The chain combines TRBV6-6 with TRBJ1-4; no clear D. Trimming pared 5 bases from V and 5 bases from J, leaving 12 bases between. The CDR3 runs 14 residues. Per the germline V gene, CDR1 is MNHNY and CDR2 is SVGAGI (reference sequence). The CDR3 spells CASSPQRLNEKLFF. The CDR3 nucleotides are TGTGCCAGCAGTCCACAGAGATTAAATGAAAAACTGTTTTTT.

This chain uses TRBV25-1 with TRBJ1-1; 8 positions agree with TRBD1. The V segment lost 3 bases and the J segment 4 bases; nucleotides outside the gene matches: 10. Germline V CDR1 and CDR2: MGHDK, SYGVNS. CDR3 length equals 16 residues. This CDR3 reads CASSDRPGTGGTEAFF. As DNA, the CDR3 is TGTGCCAGCAGTGACCGACCAGGGACAGGAGGCACTGAAGCTTTCTTT.

This sequence joins TRBV7-2 and TRBJ2-3; D is perhaps TRBD2 (6 bases). The V gene's germline CDR1 is SGHTA and CDR2 FQGNSA. CDR3 size: 15 residues. V lost 2 bases to trimming and J lost 9 bases, with 18 bases between them. CDR3 sequence: CASSLTPRHGGTQYF. In DNA, the CDR3 is TGTGCCAGCAGCTTAACCCCTCGTCATGGGGGGACGCAGTATTTT.

This chain joins TRBV30 and TRBJ1-5; 7 bases fit TRBD1. Germline-derived CDR1 and CDR2 are GTSNPN and SVGIG (reference sequence). The J segment lost 9 bases and the V segment lost 1 base, leaving 6 bases of the junction unmatched. The length of the CDR3 is 13 residues. This CDR3 is CAWSATGAWPQHF. CDR3 sequence (DNA): TGTGCCTGGAGTGCCACAGGGGCCTGGCCCCAGCATTTT.

CDR3 protein: CASSFGDQPQHF. The CDR3 DNA reads TGTGCCAGCAGCTTCGGAGATCAGCCCCAGCATTTT. This chain joins TRBV7-2 and TRBJ1-5, with no clear D. Germline CDR1 is SGHTA and CDR2 is FQGNSA. V lost 3 bases and J lost 5, with 5 bases in between. This CDR3 has 12 residues.

The chain joins TRBV4-1 to TRBJ2-2; D unresolved. This CDR3 has 14 amino acids. Germline V gene lookup returns CDR1 MGHRA and CDR2 YSYEKL. V lost 0 bases to trimming and J lost 6 bases, with 8 bases between them. The chain's CDR3 is CASSQETVPGELFF. For the CDR3, the DNA is TGCGCCAGCAGCCAAGAAACAGTTCCCGGGGAGCTGTTTTTT.

This sequence joins TRBV5-1 and TRBJ1-6, with a tentative D call TRBD1 (6 bases). The CDR3 extends over 17 amino acids. CDR1 and CDR2 from the germline V gene are SGHRS and YFSETQ. V was trimmed by 0 bases and J by 7 bases, leaving 17 bases between them. This CDR3 reads CASSLGQATRNNSPLHF. CDR3 bases: TGCGCCAGCAGCTTGGGACAGGCAACGAGGAACAATTCACCCCTCCACTTT.

V is TRBV10-1 and J is TRBJ2-1; 15 nucleotides match TRBD2. V lost 4 bases to trimming and J lost 12 bases; unmatched junction nucleotides: 4. Germline loops: CDR1 WNHNN, CDR2 SYGVQD (reference sequence). This CDR3 is built from 14 residues. CDR3 sequence (DNA): TGCGCCAGCAGTGTAGGACTAGCGGGGGGGGTGCAGTTCTTC. Protein product: CASSVGLAGGVQFF.

The J gene is TRBJ2-7, the V gene TRBV5-1, with D tentatively TRBD2 (7 bases). The CDR3 is made up of 21 amino acids. Germline V CDR1 and CDR2: SGHRS, YFSETQ. Trimming stripped 1 base from V and 3 bases from J, with 32 bases between. CDR3 nucleotides: TGCGCCAGCAGCTTGATCGGGGGGCTTTTAGCGGGCACCCTCTGGCGCTACGAGCAGTACTTC. Residues: CASSLIGGLLAGTLWRYEQYF.

The V gene is TRBV2, the J gene TRBJ1-1; D remains unclear. Germline V gene lookup returns CDR1 SNHLY and CDR2 FYNNEI. This CDR3 comprises 14 residues. Trimming took 6 bases from V and 11 from J, leaving 22 bases between them. The CDR3 sequence: CASSRAVAGDRAFF. The CDR3 bases are TGTGCCAGCAGCCGGGCCGTGGCAGGCGATAGGGCTTTCTTT.

V is TRBV7-2 and J is TRBJ2-3; 11 positions agree with TRBD2. The CDR3 is made up of 15 amino acids. With V trimmed by 5 bases and J by 6 bases, 7 bases remained unmatched. Looked up from germline, CDR1 is SGHTA and CDR2 is FQGNSA. CDR3 DNA sequence: TGTGCCAGCAGCCTTAGCGGGGGGGCCGTGGATACGCAGTATTTT. Translated: CASSLSGGAVDTQYF.

The chain is built from TRBV5-8 and TRBJ1-1; no definite D call. The V and J ends lost 4 bases and 0 bases respectively, with 22 bases between them. The CDR3 is 18 amino acids. CDR1 and CDR2 from the germline V gene are SGHTS and YDEGEE. The CDR3, as DNA: TGTGCCAGCAGCCCACCTTGGGTAGGGATCAGGATGAACACTGAAGCTTTCTTT. Protein product: CASSPPWVGIRMNTEAFF.

The chain is built from TRBV24-1 and TRBJ2-7; D not certain. Trimming stripped 7 bases from V and 9 bases from J, with 12 bases between. CDR3 size: 11 residues. From germline, CDR1 is KGHDR and CDR2 SFDVKD. The CDR3 nucleotides read TGTGCCACCAGGGAAGGACGGAGGCAGTACTTC. It is translated as CATREGRRQYF.

V gene TRBV18 combines with J gene TRBJ1-6; D is unresolved. This CDR3 spans 15 amino acids. Per germline, CDR1 KGHSH and CDR2 LQKENI. Trimming cost V 4 bases and J 14 bases, with 21 bases left between them. The CDR3 here is CASSREPSSFTALHF. The CDR3 bases are TGTGCCAGCTCACGAGAACCCTCGTCCTTCACAGCCCTCCACTTT.

This chain connects TRBV7-9 to TRBJ1-2; a possible D gene is TRBD1 (5 bases). The germline V gene encodes CDR1 SEHNR and CDR2 FQNEAQ (reference sequence). The CDR3 loop spans 12 amino acids. V was trimmed by 1 base and J by 10 bases, leaving 10 bases between them. The CDR3 here is CASSLGGRAYTF. CDR3 bases: TGTGCCAGCAGCTTAGGTGGCAGGGCCTACACCTTC.

This chain links TRBV29-1 with TRBJ2-7, with 11 bases identical to TRBD1. Germline V gives CDR1 SQVTM, CDR2 ANQGSEA. The V and J ends lost 6 bases and 2 bases, in that order; junction bases with no gene match: 3. This CDR3 is 13 amino acids long. Here the CDR3 reads CSVQGQGAYEQYF. The CDR3 nucleotides read TGCAGCGTCCAGGGACAGGGGGCCTACGAGCAGTACTTC.

This chain uses TRBV6-4 with TRBJ1-6, with D tentatively TRBD1 (6 bases). CDR3 size: 13 residues. Between the trimmed V and J ends, which lost 6 bases and 4 bases, there was a span of 7 bases. Germline CDR1 MRHNA, CDR2 SNTAGT. The CDR3 loop is CASRDSYNSPLHF. The CDR3 DNA sequence: TGTGCCAGCAGGGACAGTTATAATTCACCCCTCCACTTT.

The genes are TRBV7-2 and TRBJ2-2; 10 bases align to TRBD2. Germline CDR1 reads SGHTA; CDR2 reads FQGNSA. The CDR3 totals 15 residues. Trimming removed 6 bases from V and 1 base from J; junction bases left unmatched: 2. The CDR3 DNA is TGTGCCAGCAGAGCTAGCGGGGGGAACACCGGGGAGCTGTTTTTT. The encoded protein is CASRASGGNTGELFF.

The CDR3 nucleotides are TGTGCCAGCAGTCAAAAAAGTGGCTATGGCTACACCTTC. It encodes CASSQKSGYGYTF. The chain is built from TRBV3-1 (or the pseudogene TRBV3-2) and TRBJ1-2; D not resolved. Germline V gives CDR1 LGHDT, CDR2 YNNKEL (reference sequence). V lost 6 bases and J lost 4, with 12 bases in between. The CDR3 has 13 amino acids.

The chain uses TRBV6-4 and TRBJ2-7; no reliable D call. The CDR3 totals 13 residues. Germline-derived CDR1 and CDR2 are MRHNA and SNTAGT. The V gene lost 4 bases and the J gene lost 3 bases, with 10 bases spanning the gap. This chain's CDR3 is CASSVEKFYEQYF. The DNA for the CDR3 is TGTGCCAGCAGTGTCGAAAAGTTCTACGAGCAGTACTTC.